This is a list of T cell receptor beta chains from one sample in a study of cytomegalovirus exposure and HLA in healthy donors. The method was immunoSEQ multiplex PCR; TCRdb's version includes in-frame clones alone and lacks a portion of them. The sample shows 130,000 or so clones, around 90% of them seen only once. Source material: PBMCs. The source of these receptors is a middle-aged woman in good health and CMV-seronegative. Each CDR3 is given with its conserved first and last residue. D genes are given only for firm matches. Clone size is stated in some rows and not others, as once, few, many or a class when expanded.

CASRLDRGSEKLFF | TGTGCCAGCAGGCTGGACAGGGGAAGTGAAAAACTGTTTTTT | TRBJ1-4 | TRBV2 | NA | TRBD1
CASSVVTSGQETQYF | TGTGCCAGCAGCGTAGTAACTAGCGGCCAAGAGACCCAGTACTTC | TRBJ2-5 | TRBV9 | NA | TRBD2
CASMAGSYQETQYF | TGTGCCAGCATGGCAGGGTCGTACCAAGAGACCCAGTACTTC | TRBJ2-5 | TRBV2 | once | NA
CASSLGPPGRNQPQHF | TGTGCCAGCAGCTTGGGTCCCCCCGGTCGCAATCAGCCCCAGCATTTT | TRBJ1-5 | TRBV5-6 | NA | NA
CASSDLAGGENEQFF | TGTGCCAGCAGTGATCTCGCGGGAGGGGAAAATGAGCAGTTCTTC | TRBJ2-1 | TRBV6-1 | NA | TRBD2
CATPPSSTYPYEQYF | TGTGCCACTCCGCCGTCGAGTACCTACCCTTACGAGCAGTACTTC | TRBJ2-7 | TRBV28 | NA | NA
CASSQGLAGSNEQFF | TGTGCCAGCAGCCAGGGACTAGCGGGTTCCAATGAGCAGTTCTTC | TRBJ2-1 | TRBV11-3 | NA | TRBD2
CASSYSTGAGELFF | TGTGCCAGCAGTTACTCGACAGGGGCCGGGGAGCTGTTTTTT | TRBJ2-2 | TRBV6-6 | NA | TRBD1
CASGLAGDNEQFF | TGTGCCAGTGGACTAGCGGGAGACAATGAGCAGTTCTTC | TRBJ2-1 | TRBV19 | once | TRBD2
CASSAGGNTEAFF | TGTGCCAGCAGTGCAGGGGGGAACACTGAAGCTTTCTTT | TRBJ1-1 | TRBV25-1 | NA | TRBD1
CASSSRTSGRAHTQYF | TGTGCCAGCAGTAGCCGGACTAGCGGGAGGGCCCATACGCAGTATTTT | TRBJ2-3 | TRBV7-6 | NA | TRBD2
CASSESLAGETHTQYF | TGCGCCAGCAGCGAATCATTAGCGGGAGAAACACATACGCAGTATTTT | TRBJ2-3 | TRBV5-1 | once | TRBD2